This TCR beta chain derives from a study of neoadjuvant nivolumab and ipilimumab in lung cancer. Study-wide background: The combination arm added day-1 ipilimumab 1 mg/kg to nivolumab 3 mg/kg on days 1, 15, 29. Overall study results and limits: A small number of samples were TCR sequenced. Resected-tumor TCR richness correlated positively with pretherapy blood richness.

A note on this clone: Its antigen remains unidentified.

V lost 4 bases and J 4 bases, leaving 17 bases between the germline ends. The CDR3 contains 15 residues. Germline assignment: CDR1 SGHTA and CDR2 FQGNSA. Assay used: immunoSEQ multiplex PCR; TCRdb lists only in-frame clones, some missing. The sample holds about 16,000 clones, approximately 76% seen once. The receptor comes from an adult with non-small cell lung cancer. The V call is TRBV7-2, the J call TRBJ2-7, with a tentative D call TRBD2 (5 bases). Sequenced material: tumor tissue, taken after neoadjuvant nivolumab, alone or with ipilimumab, at or shortly before surgery. CDR3 in amino acids: CASSWIGSDYYEQYF. CDR3 bases: TGTGCCAGCAGCTGGATCGGTAGCGATTATTACGAGCAGTACTTC.